This T cell receptor (beta chain) emerged from a study of blood T cell repertoires in COVID-19. The overall study: Samples taken during acute and convalescent COVID-19 were collected in the United States, Italy and Spain.

Germline assignment: CDR1 SNHLY and CDR2 FYNNEI. CDR3 length: 15 amino acids. V lost 4 bases and J lost 8; bases outside the gene matches: 8. Only in-frame clones appear in the TCRdb table, and some are missing; sequencing was by immunoSEQ multiplex PCR. The table shows over 200,000 clones, with 85% to 90% occurring only once. Input material: peripheral blood. This TCR came from a man younger than 45 with COVID-19, enrolled during active disease. The V and J genes are TRBV2 and TRBJ2-2, with TRBD2 matching 9 bases. The CDR3 loop reads CASSVGSGRGGELFF. Here the CDR3 DNA reads TGTGCCAGCAGTGTGGGTAGCGGGAGAGGTGGGGAGCTGTTTTTT.